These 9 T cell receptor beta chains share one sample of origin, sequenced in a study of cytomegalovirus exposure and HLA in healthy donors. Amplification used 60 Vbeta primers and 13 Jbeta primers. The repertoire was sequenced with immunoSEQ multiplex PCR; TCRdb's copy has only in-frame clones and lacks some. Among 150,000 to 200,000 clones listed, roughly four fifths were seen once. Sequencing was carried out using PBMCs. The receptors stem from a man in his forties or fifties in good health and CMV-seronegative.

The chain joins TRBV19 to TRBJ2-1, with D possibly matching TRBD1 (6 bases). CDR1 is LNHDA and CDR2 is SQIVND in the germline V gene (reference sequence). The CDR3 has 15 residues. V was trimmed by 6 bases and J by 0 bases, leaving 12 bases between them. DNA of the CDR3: TGTGCCAGTAGCACAGGACAGAGCTCCTACAATGAGCAGTTCTTC. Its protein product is CASSTGQSSYNEQFF.

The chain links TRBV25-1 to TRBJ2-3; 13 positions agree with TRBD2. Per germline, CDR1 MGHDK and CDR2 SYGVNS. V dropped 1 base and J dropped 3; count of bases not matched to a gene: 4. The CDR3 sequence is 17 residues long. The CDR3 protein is CASSESSLAGGTDTQYF. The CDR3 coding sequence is TGTGCCAGCAGTGAATCCTCACTAGCGGGGGGGACAGATACGCAGTATTTT. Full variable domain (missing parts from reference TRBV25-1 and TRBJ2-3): EADIYQTPRYLVIGTGKKITLECSQTMGHDKMYWYQQDPGMELHLIHYSYGVNSTEKGDLSSESTVSRIRTEHFPLTLESARPSHTSQYLCASSESSLAGGTDTQYFGPGTRLTVL.

CDR3 DNA: TGCGCCAGCAGCCACATACAGGGCACCGGGGAGCTGTTTTTT. Protein sequence: CASSHIQGTGELFF. The chain links TRBV4-3 to TRBJ2-2; D perhaps matches TRBD1 (6 bases). Deletions cut 3 bases from V and 4 bases from J, with 9 bases between. CDR1 and CDR2 (germline): LGHNA, YSLEER. The CDR3 sequence is 14 residues long.

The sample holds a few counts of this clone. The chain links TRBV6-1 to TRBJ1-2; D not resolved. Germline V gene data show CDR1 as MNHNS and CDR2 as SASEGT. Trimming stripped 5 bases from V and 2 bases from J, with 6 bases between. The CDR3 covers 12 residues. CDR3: CASSYSNYGYTF. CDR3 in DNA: TGTGCCAGCAGTTATAGCAACTATGGCTACACCTTC.

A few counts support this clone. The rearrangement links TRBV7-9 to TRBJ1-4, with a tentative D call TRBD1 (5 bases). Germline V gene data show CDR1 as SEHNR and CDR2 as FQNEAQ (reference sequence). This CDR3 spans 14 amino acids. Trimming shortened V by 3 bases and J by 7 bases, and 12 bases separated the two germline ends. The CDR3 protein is CASSLAAGFEKLFF. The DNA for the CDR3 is TGTGCCAGCAGCTTGGCTGCAGGGTTTGAAAAACTGTTTTTT.

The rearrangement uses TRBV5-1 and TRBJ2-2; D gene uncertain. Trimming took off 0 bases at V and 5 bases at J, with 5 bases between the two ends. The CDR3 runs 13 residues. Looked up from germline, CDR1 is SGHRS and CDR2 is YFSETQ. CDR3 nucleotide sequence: TGCGCCAGCAGCTTGGCACTAACCGGGGAGCTGTTTTTT. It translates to CASSLALTGELFF.

The CDR3 nucleotides are TGTGCCAGCAGTGATACTAGCGTGCAAGAGACCCAGTACTTC. This translates into CASSDTSVQETQYF. The chain combines TRBV6-1 with TRBJ2-5; 7 bases align to TRBD2. The CDR3 runs to 14 residues. V lost 3 bases to trimming and J lost 2 bases; unmatched junction nucleotides: 3. Germline V CDR1 and CDR2: MNHNS, SASEGT.

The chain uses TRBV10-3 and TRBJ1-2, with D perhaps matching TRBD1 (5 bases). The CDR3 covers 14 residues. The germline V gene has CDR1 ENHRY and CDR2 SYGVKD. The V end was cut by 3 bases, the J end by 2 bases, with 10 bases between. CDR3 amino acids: CAISEGTGNYGYTF. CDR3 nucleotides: TGTGCCATCAGTGAAGGGACTGGGAACTATGGCTACACCTTC.

CDR3 DNA sequence: TGTGCCAGTAGTCTCCGGTCGTCGGATCAGCCCCAGCATTTT. Translated: CASSLRSSDQPQHF. The rearrangement links TRBV19 to TRBJ1-5; no firm D call. Germline CDR1 LNHDA, CDR2 SQIVND (reference sequence). V dropped 5 bases and J dropped 5 bases, with 13 bases sitting between them. This CDR3 is 14 amino acids long.